The 14 T cell receptor beta chains below come from one sample, sequenced in a study of regulatory T cells in long-lasting Graves disease. The time point: newly diagnosed GD, antithyroid drugs for less than 3 months. PBMCs were the source of the RNA used for TCR sequencing. Construction of TCR beta libraries relied on iRepertoire HTBI primers and on Arm-PCR targeting CDR3 regions. TCRdb fed the multiplex PCR reads into MiXCR, producing one record per CDR3 protein. The sample has about 320,000 distinct CDR3 sequences, roughly 18% seen once. The sequencing used peripheral blood mononuclear cells (PBMCs), collected at new diagnosis, from a patient treated with antithyroid drugs. These receptors were obtained from a female donor with Graves disease.

Worth noting for this clonotype: It is likely a read error: a sequence one base away is far more abundant. The rearrangement joins TRBV12-3 or TRBV12-4 to TRBJ2-2; D possibly corresponds to TRBD1 (6 bases). Between the trimmed V and J ends, which lost 5 bases and 0 bases, there was a span of 19 bases. The CDR3 covers 18 residues. CDR3 DNA: TGTGCCAGCAGTCCTAGATTACGACAGGACGCGAACACCGGGGAGCTGTTTTTT. This encodes CASSPRLRQDANTGELFF.

This clonotype was picked up one time. The chain employs TRBV7-6 and TRBJ2-1; D may correspond to TRBD1 or TRBD2 (5 bases each). Per germline, CDR1 SGHVS and CDR2 FNYEAQ. V shed 4 bases and J shed 4 bases, with 14 bases lying between them. CDR3 length: 15 amino acids. The CDR3 loop is CASSYIGTAYNEQFF. As DNA, the CDR3 is TGTGCCAGCAGCTACATCGGGACGGCATACAATGAGCAGTTCTTC. Combining the CDR3 with reference TRBV7-6 and TRBJ2-1 gives the whole variable domain GAGVSQSPRYKVTKRGQDVALRCDPISGHVSLYWYRQALGQGPEFLTYFNYEAQQDKSGLPNDRFSAERPEGSISTLTIQRTEQRDSAMYRCASSYIGTAYNEQFFGPGTRLTVL.

Ten or more counts support this clonotype. The chain has TRBV7-2 and TRBJ2-2; the match to TRBD2 covers 9 bases. Germline CDR1 is SGHTA and CDR2 is FQGNSA. CDR3 size: 17 residues. Trimming cost V 3 bases and J 3 bases; bases outside gene matches: 8. CDR3 nucleotides: TGTGCCAGCAGCTTGGCGGGAGGGCCGCTCGACACCGGGGAGCTGTTTTTT. It codes for CASSLAGGPLDTGELFF.

About this clonotype itself: A junction boundary mismatches the germline segment, possibly from a read error. The gene calls are TRBV11-2 and TRBJ2-1; D gene unclear. This CDR3 region has 16 residues. Germline V gives CDR1 SGHAT, CDR2 FQNNGV. DNA for the CDR3: TGTGCCAGCAGCTTAGAGCGTCTTCCCTCCTACAATGACCAGTGCTTC. Translating it yields CASSLERLPSYNDQCF.

This clonotype has a handful of counts. The rearrangement uses TRBV30 and TRBJ2-1; D perhaps matches TRBD2 (5 bases). The V gene's germline CDR1 is GTSNPN and CDR2 SVGIG (reference sequence). CDR3 length equals 14 residues. Trimming removed 1 base from V and 0 bases from J, with 7 bases in between. CDR3 residues: CAWSGGFSYNEQFF. As DNA, the CDR3 is TGTGCCTGGAGTGGCGGGTTCTCCTACAATGAGCAGTTCTTC.

This clonotype was seen repeatedly, ten times or more. The CDR3 protein is CASSVPREGPFREQYF. The CDR3, as DNA: TGTGCCAGCAGTGTTCCTCGGGAGGGCCCCTTTCGGGAGCAGTACTTC. The J gene is TRBJ2-7, the V gene TRBV6-1, with 8 bases fitting TRBD2. The CDR3 is 16 residues long. CDR1 is MNHNS, CDR2 SASEGT, per germline. V lost 4 bases and J lost 7; bases outside the gene matches: 15.

CDR3 nucleotides: TGTGCCAGCAGCTTGGGACTAGCCGAGTCCGAGCAGTACTTC. Its protein product is CASSLGLAESEQYF. The V gene is TRBV7-8, the J gene TRBJ2-7, with TRBD2 matching 9 bases. Trimming at V came to 3 bases and at J to 6 bases, leaving 6 bases not matched to a gene. The CDR3 contains 14 residues. Germline CDR1 reads SGHVS; CDR2 reads FQNEAQ.

Details on this clonotype: This likely came from a read error, as a far larger clone is one base away. The CDR3 sequence is CASSIVGQGGNEQLF. DNA for the CDR3: TGTGCCAGTAGTATAGTGGGACAGGGCGGCAATGAGCAGCTCTTC. This chain uses TRBV9 with TRBJ2-1; 9 nucleotides align to TRBD1. CDR1 and CDR2 from the germline V gene are SGDLS and YYNGEE. The CDR3 is 15 residues long.

Regarding this clonotype: With a far larger clone one base away, a read error is the likely cause. The gene calls are TRBV7-9 and TRBJ2-1; weak D call: TRBD2 (6 bases). The closer fit of TRBJ2-5 to the DNA end suggests the J call may be wrong. The CDR3 spans 14 residues. Germline lookup yields CDR1 SEHNR and CDR2 FQNEAQ (reference sequence). The CDR3 here is CANSLGGAQETQYF. As DNA, the CDR3 is TGTGCCAACAGCTTAGGCGGGGCTCAAGAGACCCAGTACTTC.

This chain connects TRBV30 to TRBJ2-2, with 11 bases that match TRBD2. J gave up 5 bases and V 3 bases, and 2 bases lay outside the gene matches. This CDR3 is built from 14 residues. CDR1 GTSNPN and CDR2 SVGIG come from the germline V gene (reference sequence). DNA of the CDR3: TGTGCCTGGAGGCTAGCGGGAGGAACCGGGGAGCTGTTTTTT. As protein: CAWRLAGGTGELFF.

This clonotype was picked up many times. The V gene is TRBV6-1, the J gene TRBJ2-3; maybe TRBD2 (6 bases). Looked up from germline, CDR1 is MNHNS and CDR2 is SASEGT. This CDR3 contains 15 residues. V was clipped by 5 bases and J by 2 bases, with 14 bases between them. The CDR3 nucleotides read TGTGCCAGCAGTACGGGACTCCGTGACACAGATACGCAGTATTTT. This translates into CASSTGLRDTDTQYF.

This clonotype was found many times. The chain combines TRBV10-3 with TRBJ2-1; 8 bases are shared with TRBD2. The length of the CDR3 is 13 residues. V dropped 9 bases and J dropped 9; count of bases not matched to a gene: 10. Germline-derived CDR1 and CDR2 are ENHRY and SYGVKD. CDR3 nucleotides: TGTGCCATTTTTAAGCGGGAGTCAGGTGAGCAGTTCTTC. Residues: CAIFKRESGEQFF.

This clonotype showed up many times. This chain connects TRBV7-9 to TRBJ2-7; D is perhaps TRBD2 (6 bases). The germline CDR1 and CDR2 sequences are SEHNR and FQNEAQ (reference sequence). The CDR3 is 16 amino acids. The germline V and J ends were trimmed by 6 bases and 2 bases, with 20 bases remaining between them. CDR3 sequence (DNA): TGTGCCAGCAGTAGGGGTGCCGGGGGATCGGCCTACGAGCAGTACTTC. This codes for CASSRGAGGSAYEQYF.

This clonotype was detected ten times or more. The V gene is TRBV12-3 or TRBV12-4, the J gene TRBJ2-4; D gene ambiguous. The CDR3 runs to 14 residues. V lost 6 bases and J lost 6, with 15 bases in between. The CDR3 region is CASSLELIGNIQYF. The CDR3 DNA reads TGTGCCAGCAGCCTTGAACTAATCGGAAACATTCAGTACTTC.